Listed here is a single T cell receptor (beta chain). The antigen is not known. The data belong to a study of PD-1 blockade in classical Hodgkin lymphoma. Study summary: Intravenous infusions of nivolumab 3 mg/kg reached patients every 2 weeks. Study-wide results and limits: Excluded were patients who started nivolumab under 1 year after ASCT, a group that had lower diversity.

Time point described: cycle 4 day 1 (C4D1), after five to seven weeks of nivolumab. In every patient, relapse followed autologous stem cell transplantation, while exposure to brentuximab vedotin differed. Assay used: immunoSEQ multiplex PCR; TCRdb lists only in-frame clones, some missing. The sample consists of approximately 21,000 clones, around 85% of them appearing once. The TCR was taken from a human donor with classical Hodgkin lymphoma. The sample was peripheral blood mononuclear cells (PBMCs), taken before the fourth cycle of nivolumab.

For the CDR3, the DNA is TGTGCCAGCAGCCCCCTTTTTGGAGGACTAGCGGGGGGGCGCTCCTACAATGAGCAGTTCTTC. It yields the protein CASSPLFGGLAGGRSYNEQFF. This chain links TRBV9 with TRBJ2-1; TRBD2 matches at 15 bases. The CDR3 extends over 21 amino acids. The V gene end was trimmed by 4 bases and the J gene end by 0 bases; junction bases not matched to a gene: 14. Per germline, CDR1 SGDLS and CDR2 YYNGEE.